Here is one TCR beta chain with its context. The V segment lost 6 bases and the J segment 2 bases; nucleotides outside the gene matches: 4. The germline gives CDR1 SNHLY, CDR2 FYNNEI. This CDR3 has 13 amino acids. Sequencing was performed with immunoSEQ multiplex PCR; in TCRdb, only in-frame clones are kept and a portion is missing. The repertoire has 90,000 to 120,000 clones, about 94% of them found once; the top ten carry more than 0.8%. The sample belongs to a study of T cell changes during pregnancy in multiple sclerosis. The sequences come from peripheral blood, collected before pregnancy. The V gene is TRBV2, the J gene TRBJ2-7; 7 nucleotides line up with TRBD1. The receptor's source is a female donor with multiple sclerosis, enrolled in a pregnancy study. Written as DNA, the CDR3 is TGTGCCAGCAGGAGGACAGGCACCTACGAGCAGTACTTC. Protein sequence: CASRRTGTYEQYF.